This TCR beta chain was retrieved from a study of T cell changes during pregnancy in multiple sclerosis. Some clones are missing from TCRdb's copy, which holds only in-frame ones; the method was immunoSEQ multiplex PCR. The sample gives about 59,000 clones, 80% to 90% of which show up once; roughly 5.2% is in the top ten. From germline, CDR1 is MNHEY and CDR2 SVGAGI. Trimming pared 4 bases from V and 9 bases from J, leaving 22 bases between. This CDR3 is 16 amino acids long. This clonotype was sampled from a human donor whose cells served as feeder cells for cultures in a pregnancy study. The sample taken for sequencing was peripheral blood from another person, used as feeder cells. The rearrangement joins TRBV6-5 to TRBJ1-5; TRBD1 might be the D (6 bases). In nucleotides, the CDR3 is TGTGCCAGCAGTTCGATCCAGGGGAATAAGGGACGGCCCCAGCATTTT. As protein: CASSSIQGNKGRPQHF.